The text below deals with one T cell receptor (beta chain). The data were taken from a study of shared clonotypes between healthy human individuals. Donors included only healthy HIV-negative adults lacking recent acute infections or vaccinations. V was trimmed by 4 bases and J by 3 bases, leaving 20 bases between them. CDR3 length: 16 amino acids. The germline V gene encodes CDR1 SGHKS and CDR2 YYEKEE (reference sequence). Execution of the assay was at deep level. Method: immunoSEQ multiplex PCR; TCRdb's copy keeps in-frame clones and lacks some. The top ten clones hold 0.39% of a sample with 2.3 million or so clones, 85% to 95% of them seen once.

The chain uses TRBV5-5 and TRBJ2-7; D possibly corresponds to TRBD2 (6 bases). The origin of this receptor is a man aged 18 to 29 in good health. Some clones in this sample may be carry-over from other donors' samples. Sequences were obtained from naive CD4+ T cells from PBMCs. Subset defined: CD45RA+ positively selected. DNA for the CDR3: TGTGCCAGCAGCCCCCGCTTCTTCCACGGGGGCTACGAGCAGTACTTC. It codes for CASSPRFFHGGYEQYF.